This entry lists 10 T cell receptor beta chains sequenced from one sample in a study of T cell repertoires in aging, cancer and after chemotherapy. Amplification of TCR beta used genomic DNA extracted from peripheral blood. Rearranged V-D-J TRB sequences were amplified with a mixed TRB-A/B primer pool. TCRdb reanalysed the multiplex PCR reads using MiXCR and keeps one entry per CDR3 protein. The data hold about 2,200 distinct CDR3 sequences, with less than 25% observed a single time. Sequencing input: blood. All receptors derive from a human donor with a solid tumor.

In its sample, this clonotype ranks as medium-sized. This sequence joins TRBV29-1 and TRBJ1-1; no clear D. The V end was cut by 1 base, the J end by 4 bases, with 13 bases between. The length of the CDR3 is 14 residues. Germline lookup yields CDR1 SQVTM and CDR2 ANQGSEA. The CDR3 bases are TGCAGCGTTGAAGGGACTTTAGGGCCCACTGAAGCTTTCTTT. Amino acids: CSVEGTLGPTEAFF.

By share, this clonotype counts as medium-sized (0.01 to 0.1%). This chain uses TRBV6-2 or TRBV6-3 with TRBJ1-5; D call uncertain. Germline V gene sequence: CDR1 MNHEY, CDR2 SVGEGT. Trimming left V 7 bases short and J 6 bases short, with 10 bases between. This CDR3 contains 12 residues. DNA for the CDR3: TGTGCCAGCAAAACCCGGGTTCAGCCCCAGCATTTT. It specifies CASKTRVQPQHF.

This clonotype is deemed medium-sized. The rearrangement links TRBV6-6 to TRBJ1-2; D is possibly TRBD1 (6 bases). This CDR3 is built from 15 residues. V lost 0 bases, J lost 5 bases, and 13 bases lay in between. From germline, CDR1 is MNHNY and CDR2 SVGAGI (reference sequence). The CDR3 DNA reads TGTGCCAGCAGTTACTCGGTCCCAGGGGAATATGGCTACACCTTC. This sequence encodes CASSYSVPGEYGYTF.

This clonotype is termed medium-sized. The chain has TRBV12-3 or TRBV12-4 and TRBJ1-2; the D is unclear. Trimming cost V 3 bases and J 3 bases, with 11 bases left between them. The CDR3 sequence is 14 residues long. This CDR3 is CASSLSVLYYGYTF. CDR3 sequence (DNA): TGTGCCAGCAGTTTGTCTGTATTGTACTATGGCTACACCTTC.

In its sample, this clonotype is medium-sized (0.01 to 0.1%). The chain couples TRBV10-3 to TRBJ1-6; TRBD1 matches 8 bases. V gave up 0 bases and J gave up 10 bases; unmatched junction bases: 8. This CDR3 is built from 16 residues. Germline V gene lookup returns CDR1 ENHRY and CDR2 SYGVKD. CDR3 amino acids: CAISESRTGSGSPLHF. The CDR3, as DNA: TGTGCCATCAGTGAGTCAAGGACAGGGTCCGGCTCACCCCTCCACTTT.

CDR3 residues: CAISESTAAYEQYF. DNA of the CDR3: TGTGCCATCAGTGAGTCGACAGCGGCATACGAGCAGTACTTC. The V call is TRBV10-3, the J call TRBJ2-7; either TRBD1 or TRBD2 may supply D (5 bases each). The V end lost 0 bases, the J end lost 4 bases, and 10 bases lay between the germline ends. The CDR3 is made up of 14 amino acids. Germline CDR1 is ENHRY and CDR2 is SYGVKD.

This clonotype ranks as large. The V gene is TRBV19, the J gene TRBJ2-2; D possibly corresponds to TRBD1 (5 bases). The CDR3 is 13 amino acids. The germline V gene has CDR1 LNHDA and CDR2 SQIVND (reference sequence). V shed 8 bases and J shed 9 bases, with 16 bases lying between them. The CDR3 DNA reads TGTGCCAGTGGACACACGCCTGTCCGGGAGCTGTTTTTT. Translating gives CASGHTPVRELFF.

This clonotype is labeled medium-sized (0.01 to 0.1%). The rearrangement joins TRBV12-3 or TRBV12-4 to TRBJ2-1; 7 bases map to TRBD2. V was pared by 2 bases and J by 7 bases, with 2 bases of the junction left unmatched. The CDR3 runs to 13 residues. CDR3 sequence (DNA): TGTGCCAGCAGTTTAAGCGGGGATAATGAGCAGTTCTTC. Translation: CASSLSGDNEQFF.

CDR3: CASGFSMGNQPQHF. CDR3 in DNA: TGTGCTAGTGGTTTTTCTATGGGGAATCAGCCCCAGCATTTT. The V gene is TRBV12-5, the J gene TRBJ1-5; D remains ambiguous. The CDR3 runs 14 residues. In germline, CDR1 is LGHNT, CDR2 FRNRAP. The V and J ends lost 3 bases and 4 bases respectively, with 10 bases between them.

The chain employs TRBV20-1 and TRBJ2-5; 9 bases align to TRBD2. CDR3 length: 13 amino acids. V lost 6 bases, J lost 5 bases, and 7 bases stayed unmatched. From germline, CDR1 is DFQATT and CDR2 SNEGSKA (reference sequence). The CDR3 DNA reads TGCAGTGCCCCGGGACTAGCTGTGGAGACCCAGTACTTC. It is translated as CSAPGLAVETQYF.